Below, 26 T cell receptor beta chains from the same sample are listed, as sequenced in a study of post-analysis software for immune sequencing data. Study findings and constraints: There were five or six TRBV segments more frequent in patients than controls, and TRBV5-6, TRBV5-1 and TRBV20-1 were among them.

These TCRs' antigens remain unknown. TCR beta cDNA libraries included unique molecular identifiers. One entry per CDR3 protein, called by TCRdb with MiXCR from the PCR reads. The table shows hundreds of thousands of distinct CDR3 sequences, with 59% occurring only once. The sample taken for sequencing was blood. These receptors were obtained from a girl aged 2 to 10 with multiple sclerosis.

This clonotype has a single count. The CDR3 protein is CASSKAYSSYNEQFF. Written as DNA, the CDR3 is TGTGCCAGCAGCAAAGCGTATAGCTCCTACAATGAGCAGTTCTTC. The chain employs TRBV7-2 and TRBJ2-1; unclear D gene. The V gene lost 5 bases and the J gene lost 0 bases, with 11 bases spanning the gap. CDR1 is SGHTA, CDR2 FQGNSA, per germline. The CDR3 extends over 15 amino acids.

The V gene is TRBV7-2, the J gene TRBJ2-3, with TRBD2 identical over 8 bases. Germline V CDR1 and CDR2: SGHTA, FQGNSA. The CDR3 is 17 amino acids. The V gene end was trimmed by 5 bases and the J gene end by 0 bases; junction bases not matched to a gene: 10. The CDR3 is CASSPWQRGMSTDTQYF. CDR3 nucleotides: TGTGCCAGCAGCCCTTGGCAGCGGGGGATGAGCACAGATACGCAGTATTTT.

This clonotype was counted only a few times. This chain connects TRBV9 to TRBJ1-5; D gene ambiguous. Germline V gene sequence: CDR1 SGDLS, CDR2 YYNGEE. Trimming took 4 bases from V and 6 from J, leaving 14 bases between them. The CDR3 contains 14 residues. The CDR3 nucleotides read TGTGCCAGCAGCTTACACATGGATGGTCAGCCCCAGCATTTT. Protein product: CASSLHMDGQPQHF.

The rearrangement uses TRBV5-1 and TRBJ2-1, with 7 bases identical to TRBD1. CDR3 length equals 16 residues. Trimming removed 3 bases from V and 8 bases from J; junction bases left unmatched: 14. Germline CDR1 and CDR2: SGHRS and YFSETQ. The CDR3 nucleotides read TGCGCCAGCAGCTCTCGCTTAACCGGGACAGTAGATGAGCAGTTCTTC. Its translation is CASSSRLTGTVDEQFF.

In its sample, this clonotype was seen a few times. This chain connects TRBV29-1 to TRBJ2-1; D remains unclear. Germline CDR1 and CDR2: SQVTM and ANQGSEA. Trimming stripped 3 bases from V and 4 bases from J, with 13 bases between. This CDR3 is 14 amino acids long. CDR3 residues: CSVDTAGIYNEQFF. The CDR3 coding sequence is TGCAGCGTTGACACGGCAGGAATATACAATGAGCAGTTCTTC.

The sample holds one count of this clonotype. V usage is TRBV29-1 and J usage is TRBJ1-2; D possibly corresponds to TRBD1 (5 bases). Germline CDR1 SQVTM, CDR2 ANQGSEA. V shed 5 bases and J shed 2 bases, with 18 bases lying between them. The CDR3 totals 15 residues. The CDR3 here is CSVQRDPGVNYGYTF. In nucleotides, the CDR3 is TGCAGCGTTCAGAGGGACCCGGGGGTCAACTATGGCTACACCTTC.

This rearrangement joins TRBV20-1 to TRBJ2-7; 10 bases align to TRBD1. The J segment lost 0 bases and the V segment lost 6 bases, leaving 11 bases of the junction unmatched. Germline V lookup: CDR1 DFQATT, CDR2 SNEGSKA (reference sequence). This CDR3 spans 16 amino acids. The CDR3 coding sequence is TGCAGTGCCCCAGCCGGGACAGGGGTCCGCTCCTACGAGCAGTACTTC. Its translation: CSAPAGTGVRSYEQYF.

V gene TRBV28 combines with J gene TRBJ2-5; TRBD2 aligns across 11 bases. The V gene end was trimmed by 4 bases and the J gene end by 11 bases; junction bases not matched to a gene: 15. CDR3 size: 16 residues. CDR1 MDHEN and CDR2 SYDVKM come from the germline V gene. The CDR3 loop is CASSSPGSGGANEQYF. The CDR3, as DNA: TGTGCCAGCAGTTCCCCAGGTAGCGGGGGGGCCAATGAGCAGTACTTC.

This clonotype was counted a few times. The CDR3 is CASTPRLQGYGYTF. Here the CDR3 DNA reads TGTGCCAGCACCCCCCGCCTACAGGGATACGGCTACACCTTC. The rearrangement links TRBV7-2 to TRBJ1-2; D might be TRBD1 (6 bases). The germline V gene has CDR1 SGHTA and CDR2 FQGNSA. V was shortened by 7 bases and J by 8 bases, with 20 bases between the two germline ends. CDR3 size: 14 residues. The variable domain in full, with the rest retrieved from reference TRBV7-2 and TRBJ1-2, is GAGVSQSPSNKVTEKGKDVELRCDPISGHTALYWYRQSLGQGLEFLIYFQGNSAPDKSGLPSDRFSAERTGGSVSTLTIQRTQQEDSAVYLCASTPRLQGYGYTFGSGTRLTVV.

The chain combines TRBV12-3 or TRBV12-4 with TRBJ1-2; D not certain. The CDR3 covers 15 residues. V dropped 2 bases and J dropped 2 bases, with 12 bases sitting between them. CDR3 in DNA: TGTGCCAGCAGTTTAAGGCGCCAGACAAACTATGGCTACACCTTC. Amino acid sequence: CASSLRRQTNYGYTF.

The chain links TRBV7-9 to TRBJ2-5, with 10 bases lining up with TRBD1. CDR3 length equals 17 residues. V lost 0 bases and J lost 2; bases outside the gene matches: 6. Germline CDR1 SEHNR, CDR2 FQNEAQ (reference sequence). The CDR3: CASSLAARDRGQETQYF. The CDR3 nucleotides read TGTGCCAGCAGCTTAGCGGCCAGGGACAGGGGACAAGAGACCCAGTACTTC.

The V and J genes are TRBV27 and TRBJ1-1, with D possibly being TRBD1 (6 bases). This CDR3 is built from 11 residues. Germline V gene sequence: CDR1 MNHEY, CDR2 SMNVEV (reference sequence). V gave up 5 bases and J gave up 8 bases, with 9 bases separating them. For the CDR3, the DNA is TGTGCCAGCAGTGCCGGGACAGAAGCTTTCTTT. It yields the protein CASSAGTEAFF.

This clonotype was seen only once. The chain joins TRBV7-6 to TRBJ1-1; a weak D match, TRBD1 (5 bases). The CDR3 is 12 residues long. Trimming shortened V by 3 bases and J by 8 bases, and 10 bases separated the two germline ends. The germline gives CDR1 SGHVS, CDR2 FNYEAQ. CDR3 in DNA: TGTGCCAGCAGCTTTGGGGCCGGGGAAGCTTTCTTT. Protein: CASSFGAGEAFF.

This clonotype was seen ten or more times. V is TRBV7-9 and J is TRBJ2-1; D is perhaps TRBD2 (5 bases). The CDR3 loop spans 12 amino acids. Germline V CDR1 and CDR2: SEHNR, FQNEAQ (reference sequence). V shed 4 bases and J shed 7 bases, with 8 bases lying between them. The CDR3 nucleotides read TGTGCCAGCAGCTCCGAGGGAAATGAGCAGTTCTTC. Residues: CASSSEGNEQFF.

The table lists this clonotype with a few counts. This sequence joins TRBV7-9 and TRBJ2-4; D perhaps matches TRBD2 (6 bases). CDR1 and CDR2 from the germline V gene are SEHNR and FQNEAQ (reference sequence). The CDR3 length is 14 residues. Between the trimmed V and J ends, which lost 5 bases and 0 bases, there was a span of 8 bases. The CDR3 DNA sequence: TGTGCCAGCAGCCAGGGACTAGCCAAAAACATTCAGTACTTC. Residues: CASSQGLAKNIQYF.

In this sample, this clonotype turned up a few times. This sequence joins TRBV5-1 and TRBJ2-3; weak D call: TRBD2 (5 bases). Germline lookup yields CDR1 SGHRS and CDR2 YFSETQ. Trimming shortened V by 4 bases and J by 1 base, and 13 bases separated the two germline ends. This CDR3 is 15 amino acids long. CDR3 sequence reads: CASSPAQEGTDTQYF. The CDR3 DNA reads TGCGCCAGCAGCCCCGCTCAGGAGGGCACAGATACGCAGTATTTT.

The chain uses TRBV20-1 and TRBJ2-1, with D perhaps matching TRBD2 (7 bases). V gave up 8 bases and J gave up 9 bases, with 26 bases separating them. The CDR3 runs 15 residues. Germline values: CDR1 DFQATT, CDR2 SNEGSKA (reference sequence). The CDR3 protein is CSTHDRARGRGEQFF. The CDR3 DNA is TGCAGTACTCATGATAGAGCGCGGGGGCGGGGTGAGCAGTTCTTC.

The V and J genes are TRBV12-3 or TRBV12-4 and TRBJ2-5; D gene ambiguous. The CDR3 has 13 residues. With 3 bases removed from V and 4 bases from J, the gap between germline ends came to 9 bases. The CDR3 protein is CASSFASRETQYF. In nucleotides, the CDR3 is TGTGCCAGCAGTTTCGCTTCCCGAGAGACCCAGTACTTC.

This chain connects TRBV28 to TRBJ1-5; 8 bases align to TRBD1. V trimming: 6 bases; J trimming: 6 bases; junction bases outside the gene matches: 13. From germline, CDR1 is MDHEN and CDR2 SYDVKM. This CDR3 has 16 residues. Here the CDR3 reads CASRPGTGGRSQPQHF. CDR3 nucleotide sequence: TGTGCCAGCAGGCCAGGAACAGGGGGAAGGAGTCAGCCCCAGCATTTT.

The chain uses TRBV20-1 and TRBJ2-3; D not resolved. This CDR3 comprises 14 residues. V gave up 4 bases and J gave up 0 bases, with 11 bases separating them. Germline assignment: CDR1 DFQATT and CDR2 SNEGSKA (reference sequence). In DNA form, the CDR3 reads TGCAGTGCTACAGGAGACTCTAGCACAGATACGCAGTATTTT. Residues: CSATGDSSTDTQYF.

This clonotype was picked up a small number of times. The chain joins TRBV10-3 to TRBJ2-5; 9 bases are a match to TRBD2. Trimming cost V 2 bases and J 4 bases; bases outside gene matches: 8. Germline V lookup: CDR1 ENHRY, CDR2 SYGVKD. The CDR3 length is 16 residues. For the CDR3, the DNA is TGTGCCATCAGTGAGGAGTGGCTAGCGGGGAGAGAGACCCAGTACTTC. Translated: CAISEEWLAGRETQYF.

The chain employs TRBV5-1 and TRBJ2-2; a possible D gene is TRBD2 (5 bases). The CDR3 is 14 amino acids. V lost 6 bases, J lost 10 bases, and 19 bases lay in between. CDR1 is SGHRS and CDR2 is YFSETQ in the germline V gene. CDR3 amino acids: CASKGGLVAPELFF. The CDR3 bases are TGCGCCAGCAAAGGCGGGTTGGTAGCCCCGGAGCTGTTTTTT.

The rearrangement uses TRBV5-5 and TRBJ2-1; 8 nucleotides line up with TRBD1. V lost 2 bases, J lost 7 bases, and 14 bases stayed unmatched. The germline CDR1 and CDR2 sequences are SGHKS and YYEKEE (reference sequence). This CDR3 region has 17 residues. CDR3 amino acids: CASSLTYRTGSWNEQFF. The CDR3 nucleotides read TGTGCCAGCAGCTTAACCTATAGGACAGGGAGTTGGAATGAGCAGTTCTTC.

The sample holds a few counts of this clonotype. This CDR3 reads CASSLVSRSGGNIQYF. The CDR3 region has the DNA TGTGCCAGCAGCTTAGTCTCCCGGTCGGGGGGGAACATTCAGTACTTC. V usage is TRBV7-2 and J usage is TRBJ2-4; the match to TRBD2 covers 8 bases. CDR1 and CDR2 (germline): SGHTA, FQGNSA. This CDR3 comprises 16 residues. With V trimmed by 1 base and J by 7 bases, 9 bases remained unmatched.

This clonotype was counted once. The germline gene is not matched at one end of the junction; a read error may be the cause. The chain uses TRBV12-3 or TRBV12-4 and TRBJ1-6, with TRBD1 matching 12 bases. The CDR3 has 16 residues. The CDR3 spells CASSPGSGQGASPPHF. The CDR3 DNA is TGTGCCAGCAGTCCTGGGTCGGGACAGGGGGCTTCACCCCCCCACTTT.

The chain uses TRBV7-2 and TRBJ1-6; D unclear. The CDR3 consists of 15 residues. With 5 bases removed from V and 0 bases from J, the gap between germline ends came to 8 bases. Germline V gene sequence: CDR1 SGHTA, CDR2 FQGNSA. The CDR3 nucleotides are TGTGCCAGCAGCGATTCGAGCTCCTATAATTCACCCCTCCACTTT. This encodes CASSDSSSYNSPLHF.